The text below deals with one T cell receptor (beta chain). In this CDR3 the conserved last residue, phenylalanine or tryptophan, is missing, so a read error is likely. Constant-region priming of around 530 ng total RNA yielded TCR beta cDNA. It was through three nested multiplex PCR rounds of slightly modified ARM-PCR that TCR beta libraries arose. With TRBV1-TRBV30 forward primers and a C-beta reverse primer, the first two PCR rounds were run for roughly 9 cycles each. From the multiplex PCR reads, TCRdb called clonotypes with MiXCR, one entry per CDR3 protein. Seen here are more than 95,000 distinct CDR3 sequences, approximately 78% observed once, and the top ten hold about 20%. These data come from a study of tumor-infiltrating lymphocytes in primary liver carcinoma. V was cut by 6 bases and J by 3 bases, with 13 bases left in between. Germline CDR1 is SGHDT and CDR2 is YYEEEE. CDR3 length: 13 amino acids.

From around 20-30 mg of unsorted bulk tissue, DNA and RNA were co-extracted together. This TCR came from a man between 35 and 55 years old with primary liver carcinoma and hepatitis B virus infection. Sequenced input: liver tumor tissue from sampling region 3. Documented subset: tumor region T3, left-lateral pole. This chain uses TRBV5-6 with TRBJ2-7; D gene uncertain. The CDR3 here is CASNSLMVYEQYI. The CDR3 nucleotides read TGTGCCAGCAACTCCTTGATGGTCTACGAGCAGTACATC.